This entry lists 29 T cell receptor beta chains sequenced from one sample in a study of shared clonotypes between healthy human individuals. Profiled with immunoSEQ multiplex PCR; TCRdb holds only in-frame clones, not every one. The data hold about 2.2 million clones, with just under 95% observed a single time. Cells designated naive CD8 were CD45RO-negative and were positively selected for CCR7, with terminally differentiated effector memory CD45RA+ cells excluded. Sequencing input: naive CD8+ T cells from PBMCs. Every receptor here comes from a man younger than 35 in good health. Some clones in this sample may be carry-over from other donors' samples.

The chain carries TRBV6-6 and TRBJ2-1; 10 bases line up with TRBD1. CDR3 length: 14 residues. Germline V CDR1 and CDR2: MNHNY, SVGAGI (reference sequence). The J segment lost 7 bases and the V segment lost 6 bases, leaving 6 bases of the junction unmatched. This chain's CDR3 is CASRPGQGWNEQFF. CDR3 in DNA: TGTGCCAGCAGACCGGGACAGGGGTGGAATGAGCAGTTCTTC.

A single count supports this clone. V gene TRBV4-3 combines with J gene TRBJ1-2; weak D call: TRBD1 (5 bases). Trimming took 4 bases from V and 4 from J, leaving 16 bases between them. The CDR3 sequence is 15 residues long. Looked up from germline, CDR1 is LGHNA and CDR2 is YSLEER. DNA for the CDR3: TGCGCCAGCAGCCGTACCCGGGACGTGGGCTATGGCTACACCTTC. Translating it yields CASSRTRDVGYGYTF.

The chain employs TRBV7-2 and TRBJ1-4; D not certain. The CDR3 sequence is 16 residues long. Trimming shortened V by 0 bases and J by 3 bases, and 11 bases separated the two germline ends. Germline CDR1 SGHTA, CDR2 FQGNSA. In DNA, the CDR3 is TGTGCCAGCAGCTTAGCGTATGGGAGGGCTAATGAAAAACTGTTTTTT. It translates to CASSLAYGRANEKLFF.

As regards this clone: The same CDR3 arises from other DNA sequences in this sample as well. CDR3 nucleotides: TGTGCCAGTAGTATTGTAGCGGGATCCTACAATGAGCAGTTCTTC. Its translation is CASSIVAGSYNEQFF. This rearrangement joins TRBV19 to TRBJ2-1; TRBD2 agrees at 8 bases. The V gene end was trimmed by 3 bases and the J gene end by 1 base; junction bases not matched to a gene: 2. The CDR3 is 15 amino acids. Germline V gene sequence: CDR1 LNHDA, CDR2 SQIVND (reference sequence).

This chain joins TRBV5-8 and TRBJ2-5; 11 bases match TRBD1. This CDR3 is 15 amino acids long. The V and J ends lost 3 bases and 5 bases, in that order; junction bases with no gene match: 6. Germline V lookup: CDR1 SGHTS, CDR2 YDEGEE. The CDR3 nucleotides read TGTGCCAGCAGCTCCGGGACAGGGGGAATGGAGACCCAGTACTTC. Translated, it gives CASSSGTGGMETQYF.

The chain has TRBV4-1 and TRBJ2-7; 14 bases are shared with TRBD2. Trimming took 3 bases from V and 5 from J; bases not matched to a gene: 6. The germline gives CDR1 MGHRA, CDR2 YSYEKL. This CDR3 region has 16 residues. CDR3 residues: CASSHAGLAGVNEQYF. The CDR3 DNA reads TGCGCCAGCAGCCACGCGGGACTAGCGGGAGTAAACGAGCAGTACTTC.

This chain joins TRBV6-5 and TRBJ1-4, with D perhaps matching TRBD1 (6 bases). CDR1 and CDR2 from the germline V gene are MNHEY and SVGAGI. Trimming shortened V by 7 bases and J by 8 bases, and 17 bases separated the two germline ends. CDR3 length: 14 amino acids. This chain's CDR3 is CASTWGRPGEKLFF. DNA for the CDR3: TGTGCCAGCACCTGGGGGCGGCCCGGGGAAAAACTGTTTTTT.

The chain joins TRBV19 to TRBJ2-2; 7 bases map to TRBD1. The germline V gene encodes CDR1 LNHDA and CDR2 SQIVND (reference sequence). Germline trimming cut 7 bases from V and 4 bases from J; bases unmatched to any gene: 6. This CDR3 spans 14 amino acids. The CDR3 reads CASKWTGSTGELFF. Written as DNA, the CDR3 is TGTGCCAGTAAGTGGACAGGAAGCACCGGGGAGCTGTTTTTT.

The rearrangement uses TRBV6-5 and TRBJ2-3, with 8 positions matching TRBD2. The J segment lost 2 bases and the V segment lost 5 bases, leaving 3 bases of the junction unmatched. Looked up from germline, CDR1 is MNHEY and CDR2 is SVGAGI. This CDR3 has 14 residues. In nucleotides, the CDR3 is TGTGCCAGCAGTGCGGGGGGACACACAGATACGCAGTATTTT. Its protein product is CASSAGGHTDTQYF.

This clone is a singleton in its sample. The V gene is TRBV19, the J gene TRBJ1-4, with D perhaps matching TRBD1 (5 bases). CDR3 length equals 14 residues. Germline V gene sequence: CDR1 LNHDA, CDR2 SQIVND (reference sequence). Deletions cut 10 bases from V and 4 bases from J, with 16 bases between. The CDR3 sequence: CATTRGVRNEKLFF. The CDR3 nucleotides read TGTGCCACCACACGAGGGGTCCGTAATGAAAAACTGTTTTTT.

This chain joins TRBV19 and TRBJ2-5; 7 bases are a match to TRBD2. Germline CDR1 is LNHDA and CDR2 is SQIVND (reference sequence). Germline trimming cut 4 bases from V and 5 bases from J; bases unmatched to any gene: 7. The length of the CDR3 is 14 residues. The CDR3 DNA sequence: TGTGCCAGTAGTACCTACATGGGAGGGGAGACCCAGTACTTC. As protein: CASSTYMGGETQYF.

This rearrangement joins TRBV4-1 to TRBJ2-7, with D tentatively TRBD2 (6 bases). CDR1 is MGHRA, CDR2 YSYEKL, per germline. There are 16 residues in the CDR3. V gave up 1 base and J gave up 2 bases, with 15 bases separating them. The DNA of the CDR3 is TGCGCCAGCAGCCAAGGACCCTTTCCTAGCGCCTACGAGCAGTACTTC. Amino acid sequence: CASSQGPFPSAYEQYF.

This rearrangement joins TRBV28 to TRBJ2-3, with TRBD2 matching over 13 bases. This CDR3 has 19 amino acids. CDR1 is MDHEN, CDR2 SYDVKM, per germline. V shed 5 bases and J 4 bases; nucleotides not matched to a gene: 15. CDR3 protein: CASSHELAGGPGGPDTQYF. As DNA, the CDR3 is TGTGCCAGCAGTCACGAACTAGCGGGAGGGCCAGGGGGACCAGATACGCAGTATTTT. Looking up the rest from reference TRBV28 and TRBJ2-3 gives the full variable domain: DVKVTQSSRYLVKRTGEKVFLECVQDMDHENMFWYRQDPGLGLRLIYFSYDVKMKEKGDIPEGYSVSREKKERFSLILESASTNQTSMYLCASSHELAGGPGGPDTQYFGPGTRLTVL.

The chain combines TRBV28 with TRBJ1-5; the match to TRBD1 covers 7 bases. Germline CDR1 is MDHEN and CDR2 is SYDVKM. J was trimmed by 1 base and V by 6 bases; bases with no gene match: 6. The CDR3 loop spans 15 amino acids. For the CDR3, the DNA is TGTGCCAGCAGAGCCGGGACAGAGAGCAATCAGCCCCAGCATTTT. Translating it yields CASRAGTESNQPQHF. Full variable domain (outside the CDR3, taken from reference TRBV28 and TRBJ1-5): DVKVTQSSRYLVKRTGEKVFLECVQDMDHENMFWYRQDPGLGLRLIYFSYDVKMKEKGDIPEGYSVSREKKERFSLILESASTNQTSMYLCASRAGTESNQPQHFGDGTRLSIL.

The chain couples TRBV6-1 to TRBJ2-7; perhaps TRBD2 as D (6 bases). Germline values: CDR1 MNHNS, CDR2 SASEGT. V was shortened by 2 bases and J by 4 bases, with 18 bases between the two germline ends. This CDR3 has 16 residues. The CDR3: CASSELSGVSTYEQYF. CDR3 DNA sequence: TGTGCCAGCAGTGAACTTAGCGGAGTCTCGACATACGAGCAGTACTTC.

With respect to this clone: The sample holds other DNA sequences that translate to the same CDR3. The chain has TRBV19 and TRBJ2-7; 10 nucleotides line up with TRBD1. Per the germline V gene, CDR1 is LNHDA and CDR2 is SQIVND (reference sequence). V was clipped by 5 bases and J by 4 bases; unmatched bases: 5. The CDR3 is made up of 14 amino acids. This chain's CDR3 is CASSPGTGAYEQYF. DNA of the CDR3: TGTGCCAGTAGTCCCGGGACAGGGGCTTACGAGCAGTACTTC.

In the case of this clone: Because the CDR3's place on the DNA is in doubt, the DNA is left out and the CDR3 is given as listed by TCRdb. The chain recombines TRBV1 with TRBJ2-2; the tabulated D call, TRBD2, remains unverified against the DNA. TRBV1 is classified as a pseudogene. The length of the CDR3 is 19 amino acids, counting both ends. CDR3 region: CTSSQVGDGSPTNTGELFF.

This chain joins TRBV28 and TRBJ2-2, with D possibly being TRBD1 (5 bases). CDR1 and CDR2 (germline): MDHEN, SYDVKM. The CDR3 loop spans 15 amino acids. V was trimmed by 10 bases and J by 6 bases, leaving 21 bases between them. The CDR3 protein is CATILGQGTAGELFF. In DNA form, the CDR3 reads TGTGCCACCATTCTTGGGCAGGGAACGGCCGGGGAGCTGTTTTTT.

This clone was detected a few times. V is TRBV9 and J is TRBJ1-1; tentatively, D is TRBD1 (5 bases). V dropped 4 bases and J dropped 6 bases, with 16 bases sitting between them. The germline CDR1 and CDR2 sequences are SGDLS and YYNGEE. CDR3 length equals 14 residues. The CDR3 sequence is CASSPRTRVAEAFF. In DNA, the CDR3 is TGTGCCAGCAGCCCCCGGACCAGGGTGGCTGAAGCTTTCTTT.

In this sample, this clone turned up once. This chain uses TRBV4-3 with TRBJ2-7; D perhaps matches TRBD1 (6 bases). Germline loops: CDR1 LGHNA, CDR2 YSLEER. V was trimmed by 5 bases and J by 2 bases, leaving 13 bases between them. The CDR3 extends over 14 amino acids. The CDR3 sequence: CASSAGTLAYEQYF. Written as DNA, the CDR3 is TGCGCCAGCAGCGCCGGGACACTCGCCTACGAGCAGTACTTC.

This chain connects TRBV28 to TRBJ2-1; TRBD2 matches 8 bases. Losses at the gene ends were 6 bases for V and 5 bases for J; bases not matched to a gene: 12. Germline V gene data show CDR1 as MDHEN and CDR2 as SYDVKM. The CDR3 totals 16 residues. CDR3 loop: CASRSVLTSDHNEQFF. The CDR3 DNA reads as TGTGCCAGCAGGTCCGTTTTGACTAGCGACCACAATGAGCAGTTCTTC.

In DNA, the CDR3 is TGTGCCAGCAGCCAATCTCCAGGGAACACTTTTTATCAGCCCCAGCATTTT. It specifies CASSQSPGNTFYQPQHF. The chain combines TRBV16 with TRBJ1-5; possibly TRBD1 for D (5 bases). Trimming removed 0 bases from V and 5 bases from J, with 17 bases in between. CDR1 and CDR2 (germline): KGHSY, FQNENV. CDR3 length: 17 amino acids.

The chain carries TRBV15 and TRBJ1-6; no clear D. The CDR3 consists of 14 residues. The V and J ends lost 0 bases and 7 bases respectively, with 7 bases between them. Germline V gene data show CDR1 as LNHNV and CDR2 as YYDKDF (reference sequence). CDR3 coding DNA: TGTGCCACCAGCAGAGATGGTGCGAATTCACCCCTCCACTTT. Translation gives CATSRDGANSPLHF. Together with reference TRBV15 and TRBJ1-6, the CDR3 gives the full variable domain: DAMVIQNPRYQVTQFGKPVTLSCSQTLNHNVMYWYQQKSSQAPKLLFHYYDKDFNNEADTPDNFQSRRPNTSFCFLDIRSPGLGDTAMYLCATSRDGANSPLHFGNGTRLTVT.

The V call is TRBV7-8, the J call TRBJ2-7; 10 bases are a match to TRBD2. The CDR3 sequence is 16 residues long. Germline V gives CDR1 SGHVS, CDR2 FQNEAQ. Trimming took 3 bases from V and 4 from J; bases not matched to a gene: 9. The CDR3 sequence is CASSLLSGRAGYEQYF. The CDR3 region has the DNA TGTGCCAGCAGCTTGTTAAGCGGGAGGGCCGGTTACGAGCAGTACTTC. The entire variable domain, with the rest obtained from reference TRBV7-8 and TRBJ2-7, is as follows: GAGVSQSPRYKVAKRGQDVALRCDPISGHVSLFWYQQALGQGPEFLTYFQNEAQLDKSGLPSDRFFAERPEGSVSTLKIQRTQQEDSAVYLCASSLLSGRAGYEQYFGPGTRLTVT.

CDR3 in DNA: TGTGCCAGCAGTCAAGGACAGGGCGTTGGCTACACCTTC. It translates to CASSQGQGVGYTF. This chain joins TRBV27 and TRBJ1-2; 8 positions agree with TRBD1. There are 13 residues in the CDR3. The ends lost 5 bases at V and 7 bases at J; junction bases unmatched: 6. The germline CDR1 and CDR2 sequences are MNHEY and SMNVEV (reference sequence).

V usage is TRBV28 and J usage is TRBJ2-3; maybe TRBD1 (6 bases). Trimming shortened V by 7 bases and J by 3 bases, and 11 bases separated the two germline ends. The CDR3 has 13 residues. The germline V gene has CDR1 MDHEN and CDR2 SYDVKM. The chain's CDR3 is CASTNRVTDTQYF. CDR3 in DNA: TGTGCCAGCACCAACAGGGTAACAGATACGCAGTATTTT.

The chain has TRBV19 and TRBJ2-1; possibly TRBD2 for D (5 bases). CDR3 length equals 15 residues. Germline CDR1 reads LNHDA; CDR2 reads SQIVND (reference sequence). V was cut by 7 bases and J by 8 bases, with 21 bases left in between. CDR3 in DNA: TGTGCCAGTACCCTTACTAGATCTAGTATGGATGAGCAGTTCTTC. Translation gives CASTLTRSSMDEQFF.

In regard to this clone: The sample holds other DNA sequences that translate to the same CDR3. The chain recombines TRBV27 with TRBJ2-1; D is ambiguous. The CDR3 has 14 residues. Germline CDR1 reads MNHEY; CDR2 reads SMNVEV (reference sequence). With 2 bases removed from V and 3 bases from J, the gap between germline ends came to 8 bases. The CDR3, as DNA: TGTGCCAGCAGTTTACAGCGAATCTACAATGAGCAGTTCTTC. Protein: CASSLQRIYNEQFF.

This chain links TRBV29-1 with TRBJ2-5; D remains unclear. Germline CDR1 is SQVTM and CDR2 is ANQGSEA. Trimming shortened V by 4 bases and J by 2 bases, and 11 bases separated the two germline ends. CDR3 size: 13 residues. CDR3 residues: CSVVTLGQETQYF. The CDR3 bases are TGCAGCGTTGTAACCTTAGGGCAAGAGACCCAGTACTTC. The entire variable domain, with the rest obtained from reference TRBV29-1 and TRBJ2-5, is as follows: SAVISQKPSRDICQRGTSLTIQCQVDSQVTMMFWYRQQPGQSLTLIATANQGSEATYESGFVIDKFPISRPNLTFSTLTVSNMSPEDSSIYLCSVVTLGQETQYFGPGTRLLVL.